The 20 T cell receptor beta chains given below trace back to one sample, sequenced in a study of T-cell memory formation after mild COVID-19. From the 5' RACE reads, TCRdb called clonotypes with MiXCR, one entry per CDR3 protein. Counted here are about 290,000 distinct CDR3 sequences, 15% occurring once; the ten biggest clones make up around 23%. The sequencing sample was made of PBMCs or a T cell subset sorted from them (not recorded which). Receptors were obtained from a man aged 18 to 30 who had mild COVID-19 (a few samples of this study predate the infection). Cell type and time point are not known.

This clonotype has more than one count but fewer than ten. The CDR3 region is CAWGRYTEAFF. The CDR3 nucleotides read TGTGCCTGGGGTAGATACACTGAAGCTTTCTTT. The chain joins TRBV30 to TRBJ1-1; D is undetermined. Per germline, CDR1 GTSNPN and CDR2 SVGIG (reference sequence). The germline V and J ends were trimmed by 5 bases and 3 bases, with 7 bases remaining between them. The CDR3 is made up of 11 amino acids.

V gene TRBV12-3 or TRBV12-4 combines with J gene TRBJ1-2; the match to TRBD1 covers 12 bases. J gave up 5 bases and V 6 bases, and 7 bases lay outside the gene matches. The CDR3 is 15 residues long. The CDR3 spells CASRTGTGGPYGYTF. CDR3 nucleotide sequence: TGTGCCAGCAGAACCGGGACAGGGGGCCCTTATGGCTACACCTTC.

This clonotype was detected only a few times. V usage is TRBV4-1 and J usage is TRBJ2-7, with TRBD2 matching 10 bases. The CDR3 sequence is 15 residues long. Trimming took 1 base from V and 0 from J; bases not matched to a gene: 0. CDR1 and CDR2 from the germline V gene are MGHRA and YSYEKL. The CDR3 DNA follows: TGCGCCAGCAGCCAAGCTAGCGGGGGCTCCTACGAGCAGTACGTC. It is translated as CASSQASGGSYEQYV.

This clonotype was detected many times. This chain connects TRBV5-4 to TRBJ2-5, with TRBD1 identical over 7 bases. Germline V CDR1 and CDR2: SGHNT, YYREEE (reference sequence). CDR3 size: 14 residues. Unmatched junction bases numbered 6, after V lost 2 bases and J lost 5 bases. CDR3 protein: CASSFYRGGETQYF. The CDR3 bases are TGTGCCAGCAGCTTCTACAGGGGTGGGGAGACCCAGTACTTC.

This clonotype was found a few times. The rearrangement links TRBV18 to TRBJ2-1; D may be TRBD2 (6 bases). V was clipped by 2 bases and J by 3 bases, with 11 bases between them. Germline loops: CDR1 KGHSH, CDR2 LQKENI. The CDR3 is made up of 15 amino acids. The CDR3 bases are TGTGCCAGCTCACCAAACGGCGGGGACTACAATGAGCAGTTCTTC. Translating it yields CASSPNGGDYNEQFF.

This clonotype showed up just a few times. The CDR3 bases are TGTGCCAGCAGCCTTGACAGGGTGAAGCAGTTCTTC. It is translated as CASSLDRVKQFF. The V and J genes are TRBV27 and TRBJ2-1; TRBD1 matches 7 bases. V lost 6 bases to trimming and J lost 11 bases; unmatched junction nucleotides: 7. The CDR3 loop spans 12 amino acids. The germline V gene has CDR1 MNHEY and CDR2 SMNVEV (reference sequence).

This clonotype was recorded at least ten times. The rearrangement joins TRBV5-1 to TRBJ1-1; no definite D call. CDR3 size: 14 residues. The V gene's germline CDR1 is SGHRS and CDR2 YFSETQ. V was shortened by 4 bases and J by 5 bases, with 15 bases between the two germline ends. CDR3 sequence (DNA): TGCGCCAGCAGCGAAACTCGAGGGAGGACTGAAGCTTTCTTT. It specifies CASSETRGRTEAFF.

This clonotype was counted at least ten times. The rearrangement joins TRBV24-1 to TRBJ2-1, with 10 positions matching TRBD2. This CDR3 spans 15 amino acids. Germline lookup yields CDR1 KGHDR and CDR2 SFDVKD. The V segment lost 5 bases and the J segment 4 bases; nucleotides outside the gene matches: 4. The CDR3 DNA follows: TGTGCCACCAGTGCTAGCGGGGGCCCTTACAATGAGCAGTTCTTC. It codes for CATSASGGPYNEQFF.

The chain uses TRBV7-9 and TRBJ2-1; no firm D call. V dropped 3 bases and J dropped 7 bases, with 7 bases sitting between them. Germline lookup yields CDR1 SEHNR and CDR2 FQNEAQ (reference sequence). CDR3 length: 12 amino acids. The CDR3 loop is CASSLFRNEQFF. The CDR3 DNA reads as TGTGCCAGCAGCTTGTTTAGGAATGAGCAGTTCTTC.

The chain has TRBV4-1 and TRBJ2-5; tentatively, D is TRBD1 (6 bases). Germline V gives CDR1 MGHRA, CDR2 YSYEKL. V gave up 1 base and J gave up 5 bases, with 11 bases separating them. CDR3 length: 14 amino acids. The CDR3 loop is CASSQVGQQETQYF. As DNA, the CDR3 is TGCGCCAGCAGCCAAGTAGGACAGCAGGAGACCCAGTACTTC.

This chain links TRBV7-9 with TRBJ2-2, with a tentative D call TRBD1 (5 bases). The germline gives CDR1 SEHNR, CDR2 FQNEAQ (reference sequence). This CDR3 contains 15 residues. V was shortened by 5 bases and J by 5 bases, with 15 bases between the two germline ends. CDR3 residues: CASSPQALGTGELFF. CDR3 nucleotide sequence: TGTGCCAGCAGCCCACAGGCTTTGGGGACCGGGGAGCTGTTTTTT.

This clonotype was detected many times. The V and J genes are TRBV5-1 and TRBJ2-1; 9 nucleotides line up with TRBD1. Germline V gene lookup returns CDR1 SGHRS and CDR2 YFSETQ. There are 14 residues in the CDR3. V was clipped by 4 bases and J by 5 bases; unmatched bases: 4. CDR3 bases: TGCGCCAGCAGCCCCGGGACAGGGAACAATGAGCAGTTCTTC. It codes for CASSPGTGNNEQFF. The variable domain in full, with the rest retrieved from reference TRBV5-1 and TRBJ2-1, is KAGVTQTPRYLIKTRGQQVTLSCSPISGHRSVSWYQQTPGQGLQFLFEYFSETQRNKGNFPGRFSGRQFSNSRSEMNVSTLELGDSALYLCASSPGTGNNEQFFGPGTRLTVL.

This clonotype was recorded a few times. The J gene is TRBJ2-7, the V gene TRBV11-2; 8 bases agree with TRBD2. Germline V gene lookup returns CDR1 SGHAT and CDR2 FQNNGV. This CDR3 spans 15 amino acids. V dropped 0 bases and J dropped 4; count of bases not matched to a gene: 5. CDR3 amino acids: CASSLDRGGRYEQYV. As DNA, the CDR3 is TGTGCCAGCAGCTTAGATCGGGGCGGGAGGTACGAGCAGTACGTC.

As DNA, the CDR3 is TGTGCCAGCAGTTACTCTGTGTGGCCTACCGGGGAGCTGTTTTTT. Amino acids: CASSYSVWPTGELFF. The chain couples TRBV6-2 or TRBV6-3 to TRBJ2-2; D uncertain. CDR3 size: 15 residues. Trimming shortened V by 0 bases and J by 5 bases, and 10 bases separated the two germline ends. Germline CDR1 reads MNHEY; CDR2 reads SVGEGT.

This chain links TRBV6-1 with TRBJ1-2; D gene unclear. This CDR3 contains 12 residues. CDR1 is MNHNS and CDR2 is SASEGT in the germline V gene. V was trimmed by 4 bases and J by 7 bases, leaving 10 bases between them. CDR3 bases: TGTGCCAGCAGTGGAGGCAGCTTTGGCTACACCTTC. This sequence encodes CASSGGSFGYTF.

This clonotype was observed many times. The V gene is TRBV9, the J gene TRBJ2-7; maybe TRBD2 (6 bases). V lost 2 bases and J 3 bases, leaving 12 bases between the germline ends. This CDR3 is 14 amino acids long. The germline V gene encodes CDR1 SGDLS and CDR2 YYNGEE. DNA for the CDR3: TGTGCCAGCAGCGTCGGGGGAACCTACTACGAGCAGTACTTC. Translated: CASSVGGTYYEQYF.

This clonotype appeared a few times. The gene calls are TRBV5-1 and TRBJ2-7, with 12 bases that match TRBD1. Germline V gene data show CDR1 as SGHRS and CDR2 as YFSETQ. Trimming took 4 bases from V and 10 from J; bases not matched to a gene: 12. The CDR3 consists of 15 residues. The CDR3: CASSPGPGTGGDQYF. The CDR3 coding sequence is TGCGCCAGCAGCCCGGGGCCCGGGACAGGGGGCGACCAGTACTTC.

About this clonotype itself: One base away lies a much larger clone, so this may be a sequencing read error. V and J are TRBV24-1 and TRBJ2-1; 7 bases map to TRBD1. J gave up 4 bases and V 4 bases, and 0 bases lay outside the gene matches. From germline, CDR1 is KGHDR and CDR2 SFDVKD. This CDR3 is 13 amino acids long. CDR3 sequence (DNA): TGTGCCACCAGTGAGACAGGGTACAATGAGCAGTTCTTC. Translated: CATSETGYNEQFF.

The sample holds a few counts of this clonotype. J is TRBJ1-1 and V is TRBV12-3 or TRBV12-4; D gene unclear. CDR3 length equals 16 residues. V was pared by 5 bases and J by 1 base, with 17 bases between. This chain's CDR3 is CASSNHRGATNTEAFF. As DNA, the CDR3 is TGTGCCAGCAGTAACCACCGGGGAGCCACGAACACTGAAGCTTTCTTT.

The chain uses TRBV13 and TRBJ1-5, with D possibly TRBD1 on 5 matching bases. Germline values: CDR1 PRHDT, CDR2 FYEKMQ (reference sequence). V was shortened by 4 bases and J by 3 bases, with 10 bases between the two germline ends. There are 14 residues in the CDR3. CDR3 protein: CASSSGTDNQPQHF. DNA for the CDR3: TGTGCCAGCAGCTCCGGGACGGACAATCAGCCCCAGCATTTT.